In its sample, the clone carrying this TCR beta chain was seen a few times. The antigen is undetermined. The entry originates in a study of CD8 T cells in ankylosing spondylitis. Germline assignment: CDR1 SQVTM and CDR2 ANQGSEA. Losses at the gene ends were 0 bases for V and 1 base for J; bases not matched to a gene: 12. The CDR3 spans 19 residues. Study-wide findings and caveats: Some of the motif variants had earlier been found in reactive arthritis patients' fluid and blood. Clones linked to the disease showed a CD8+ phenotype. They occurred at relatively low frequencies in peripheral blood.

TCRdb analysed the 5' RACE reads with MiXCR anew, one entry per CDR3 protein. The sample shows 350,000 or so distinct CDR3 sequences, roughly 14% of them seen only once. J is TRBJ2-3 and V is TRBV29-1; TRBD2 matches 11 bases. This clonotype originated in a male donor with ankylosing spondylitis or in good health (not recorded which). Sequenced sample: blood, either unsorted or a sorted T cell fraction (not recorded which). The CDR3 DNA is TGCAGCGTTGAAGAGCAATCCTCCGGGACTAGCGGTCGCACAGATACGCAGTATTTT. It translates to CSVEEQSSGTSGRTDTQYF.